Listed below are T cell receptor beta chains from one sample, sequenced in a study of metastatic and nonmetastatic thyroid tumors. TCRdb reprocessed the PCR reads using MiXCR. The sample has 15,000 or so clones; about 29% are singletons. Sequencing was performed on tumor tissue. These receptors were obtained from a male donor with papillary thyroid cancer or a benign thyroid nodule (not recorded which). Some clones in this sample may be carry-over from other donors' samples. CDR3s include the opening cysteine and the closing phenylalanine or tryptophan. A D gene is named only where the DNA matches it firmly. Some rows have no size entry. The others give once, few or many, or a class for an expanded clone.

len,d_gene,v_gene,j_gene,abundance,CDR3aa,CDR3nt
16,TRBD1,TRBV6-2/TRBV6-3,TRBJ1-6,.,CASSYSIQGDISPLHF,TGTGCCAGCAGTTACTCGATACAGGGGGATATTTCACCCCTCCACTTT
12,.,TRBV25-1,TRBJ1-6,.,CARGPYNSPLHF,TGTGCCAGGGGACCATATAATTCACCCCTCCACTTT
14,TRBD2,TRBV5-1,TRBJ2-3,.,CASRLAGGTDTQYF,TGCGCCAGCAGGCTAGCGGGAGGAACAGATACGCAGTATTTT
15,.,TRBV11-1,TRBJ1-1,few,CASSLVGLGTTEAFF,TGTGCCAGCAGCTTAGTGGGGTTGGGGACCACTGAAGCTTTCTTT
20,TRBD1,TRBV6-4,TRBJ2-7,.,CASRTGLRQGAGAYLYEQYF,TGTGCCAGCAGGACGGGTTTGAGACAGGGGGCAGGCGCCTACCTTTACGAGCAGTACTTC
15,TRBD2,TRBV20-1,TRBJ2-7,.,CSAPGSGRADYEQYF,TGCAGTGCCCCGGGTAGCGGGAGGGCCGACTACGAGCAGTACTTC
13,.,TRBV10-1,TRBJ1-6,few,CASSEGAGSPLHF,TGCGCCAGCAGTGAGGGGGCAGGCTCACCCCTCCACTTT
17,.,TRBV10-2,TRBJ2-1,many,CACSLLGAARGGNEQFF,TGCGCCTGCTCGCTACTAGGAGCGGCCCGAGGGGGGAATGAGCAGTTCTTC
13,.,TRBV19,TRBJ2-3,few,CASSSSLTDTQYF,TGTGCCAGTAGTAGCTCATTGACAGATACGCAGTATTTT
17,TRBD2,TRBV24-1,TRBJ2-3,many,CATSDRGLAGHTDTQYF,TGTGCCACCAGTGACCGGGGACTAGCGGGTCACACAGATACGCAGTATTTT
12,.,TRBV20-1,TRBJ1-5,medium-sized,CGWGESNQPQHF,TGCGGCTGGGGGGAGAGCAATCAGCCCCAGCATTTT
13,.,TRBV27,TRBJ2-1,few,CASSLMGAGEQFF,TGTGCCAGCAGTTTAATGGGGGCCGGTGAGCAGTTCTTC
12,.,TRBV15,TRBJ1-6,medium-sized,CATSLPNSPLHF,TGTGCCACCAGCCTGCCCAATTCACCCCTCCACTTT
17,TRBD2,TRBV7-9,TRBJ2-7,medium-sized,CASSFRTSGSISYEQYF,TGTGCCAGCAGCTTTCGGACTAGCGGGAGTATATCCTACGAGCAGTACTTC